The T cell receptor (beta chain) described here comes from a study of shared clonotypes between healthy human individuals. This CDR3 comprises 15 residues. Germline V gene lookup returns CDR1 SEHNR and CDR2 FQNEAQ (reference sequence). Trimming removed 5 bases from V and 6 bases from J; junction bases left unmatched: 7. Everyone who donated was a Caucasian adult who lived in Nashville, Tennessee. Researchers sequenced unsorted PBMC DNA using ten immunoSEQ deep assay plates. Clones were sequenced by immunoSEQ multiplex PCR, and TCRdb holds only the in-frame ones, with some missing. The sample carries around 500,000 clones, 70% to 80% recorded once.

The sequenced material came from PBMCs. This chain joins TRBV7-9 and TRBJ2-4; 10 positions match TRBD2. The receptor was isolated from a woman aged 40 to 55 in good health. Some clones in this sample may be carry-over from other donors' samples. CDR3 bases: TGTGCCAGCAGCACCTGGACTAGCGGACCAAACATTCAGTACTTC. Translating gives CASSTWTSGPNIQYF.